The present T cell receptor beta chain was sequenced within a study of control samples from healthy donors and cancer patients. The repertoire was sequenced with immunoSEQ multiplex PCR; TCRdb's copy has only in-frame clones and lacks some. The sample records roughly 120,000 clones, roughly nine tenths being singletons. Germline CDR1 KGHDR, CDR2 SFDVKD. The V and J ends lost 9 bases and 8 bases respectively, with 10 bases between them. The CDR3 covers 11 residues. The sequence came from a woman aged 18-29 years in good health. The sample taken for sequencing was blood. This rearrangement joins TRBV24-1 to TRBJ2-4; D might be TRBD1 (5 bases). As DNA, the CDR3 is TGTGCCACCGGATTAGGGGACATTCAGTACTTC. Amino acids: CATGLGDIQYF.